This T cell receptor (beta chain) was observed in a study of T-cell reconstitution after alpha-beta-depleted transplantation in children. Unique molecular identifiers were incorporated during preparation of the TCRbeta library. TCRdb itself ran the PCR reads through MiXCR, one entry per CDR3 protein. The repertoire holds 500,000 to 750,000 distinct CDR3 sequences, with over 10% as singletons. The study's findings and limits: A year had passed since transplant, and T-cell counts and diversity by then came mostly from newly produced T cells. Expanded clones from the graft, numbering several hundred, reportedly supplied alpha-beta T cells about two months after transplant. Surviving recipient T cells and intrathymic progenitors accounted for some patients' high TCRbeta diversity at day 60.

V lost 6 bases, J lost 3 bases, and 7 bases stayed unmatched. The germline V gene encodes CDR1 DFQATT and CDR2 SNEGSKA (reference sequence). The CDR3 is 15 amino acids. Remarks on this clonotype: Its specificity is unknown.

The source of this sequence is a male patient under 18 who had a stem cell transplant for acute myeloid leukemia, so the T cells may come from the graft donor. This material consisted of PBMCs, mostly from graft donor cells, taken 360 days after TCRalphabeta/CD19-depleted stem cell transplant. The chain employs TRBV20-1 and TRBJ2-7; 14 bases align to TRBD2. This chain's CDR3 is CSAFVGTSGSYEQYF. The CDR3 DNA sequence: TGCAGTGCCTTTGTTGGGACTAGCGGGAGCTACGAGCAGTACTTC.